This entry features one T cell receptor beta chain sequence. There are 16 residues in the CDR3. The V gene's germline CDR1 is SGHDN and CDR2 FVKESK. V shed 0 bases and J shed 2 bases, with 11 bases lying between them. The data belong to a study of control samples from healthy donors and cancer patients. Profiled with immunoSEQ multiplex PCR; TCRdb holds only in-frame clones, not every one. This table holds about 75,000 clones, 85% to 95% found once. The V gene is TRBV14, the J gene TRBJ2-1; perhaps TRBD2 as D (5 bases). The sample taken for sequencing was blood. This sequence was found in a woman aged 40 to 50 in good health. The CDR3 here is CASSQELRGAYNEQFF. CDR3 in DNA: TGTGCCAGCAGCCAAGAGTTACGGGGAGCCTACAATGAGCAGTTCTTC.